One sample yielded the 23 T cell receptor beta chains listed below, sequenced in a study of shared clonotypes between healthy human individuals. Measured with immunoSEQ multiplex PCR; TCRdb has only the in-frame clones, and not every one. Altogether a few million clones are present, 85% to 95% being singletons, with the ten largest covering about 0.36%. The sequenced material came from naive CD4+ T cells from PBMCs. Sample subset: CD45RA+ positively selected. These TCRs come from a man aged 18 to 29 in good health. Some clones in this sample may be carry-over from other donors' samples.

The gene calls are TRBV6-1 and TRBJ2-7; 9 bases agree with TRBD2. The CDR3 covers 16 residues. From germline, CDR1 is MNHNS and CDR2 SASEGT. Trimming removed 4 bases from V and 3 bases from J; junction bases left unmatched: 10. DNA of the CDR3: TGTGCCAGCAGTGTACTGACTAGCGGACACTTCTACGAGCAGTACTTC. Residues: CASSVLTSGHFYEQYF.

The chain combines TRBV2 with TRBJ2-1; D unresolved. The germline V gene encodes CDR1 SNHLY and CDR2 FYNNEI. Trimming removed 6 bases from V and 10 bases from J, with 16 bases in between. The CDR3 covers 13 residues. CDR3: CASRVVFQEEQFF. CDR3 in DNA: TGTGCCAGCAGGGTGGTCTTCCAGGAGGAGCAGTTCTTC.

CDR3 sequence: CASSFAPLAGVETQYF. The CDR3 DNA reads as TGCGCCAGCAGCTTCGCACCGCTAGCGGGAGTAGAGACCCAGTACTTC. The chain uses TRBV5-1 and TRBJ2-5; 10 bases agree with TRBD2. The J segment lost 4 bases and the V segment lost 2 bases, leaving 8 bases of the junction unmatched. Germline CDR1 reads SGHRS; CDR2 reads YFSETQ. This CDR3 is built from 16 residues. The whole variable domain, remainder taken from reference TRBV5-1 and TRBJ2-5, is KAGVTQTPRYLIKTRGQQVTLSCSPISGHRSVSWYQQTPGQGLQFLFEYFSETQRNKGNFPGRFSGRQFSNSRSEMNVSTLELGDSALYLCASSFAPLAGVETQYFGPGTRLLVL.

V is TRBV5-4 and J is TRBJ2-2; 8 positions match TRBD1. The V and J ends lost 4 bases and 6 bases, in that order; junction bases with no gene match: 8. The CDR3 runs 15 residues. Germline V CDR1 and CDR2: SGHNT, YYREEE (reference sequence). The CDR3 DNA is TGTGCCAGCAGCCGGAGCCCGGGACAGGCCGGGGAGCTGTTTTTT. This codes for CASSRSPGQAGELFF.

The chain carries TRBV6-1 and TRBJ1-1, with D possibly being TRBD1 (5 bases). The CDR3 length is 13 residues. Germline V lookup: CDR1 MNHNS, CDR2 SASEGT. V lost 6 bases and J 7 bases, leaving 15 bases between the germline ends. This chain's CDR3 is CASRIISDSEAFF. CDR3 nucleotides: TGTGCCAGCAGGATAATTTCCGACAGTGAAGCTTTCTTT.

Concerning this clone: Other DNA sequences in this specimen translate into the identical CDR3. The CDR3 spells CASSFGGSSYNEQFF. In DNA, the CDR3 is TGCGCCAGCAGCTTTGGGGGAAGCTCCTACAATGAGCAGTTCTTC. The chain employs TRBV5-1 and TRBJ2-1, with D tentatively TRBD1 or TRBD2 (5 bases each). The CDR3 totals 15 residues. Germline CDR1 is SGHRS and CDR2 is YFSETQ. Trimming pared 2 bases from V and 0 bases from J, leaving 9 bases between.

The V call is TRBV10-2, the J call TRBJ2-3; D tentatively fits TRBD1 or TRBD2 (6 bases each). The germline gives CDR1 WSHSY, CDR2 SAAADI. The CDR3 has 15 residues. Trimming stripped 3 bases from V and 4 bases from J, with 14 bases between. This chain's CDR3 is CASSDGQGRPDTQYF. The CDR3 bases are TGCGCCAGCAGTGATGGGCAGGGGAGGCCAGATACGCAGTATTTT.

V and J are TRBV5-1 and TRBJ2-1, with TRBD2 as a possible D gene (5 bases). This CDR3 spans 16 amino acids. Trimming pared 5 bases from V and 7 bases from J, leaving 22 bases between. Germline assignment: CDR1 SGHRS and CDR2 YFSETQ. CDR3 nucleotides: TGCGCCAGCAGACCAGCAGAGGGCCTTGTGTTAAATGAGCAGTTCTTC. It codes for CASRPAEGLVLNEQFF.

CDR3 sequence (DNA): TGCGCCAGCAGCCGGGACAGTCGCTCTGGAAACACCATATATTTT. Its protein product is CASSRDSRSGNTIYF. The chain joins TRBV5-1 to TRBJ1-3, with TRBD1 matching over 7 bases. The CDR3 extends over 15 amino acids. Trimming at V came to 4 bases and at J to 0 bases, leaving 4 bases not matched to a gene. Germline V gene data show CDR1 as SGHRS and CDR2 as YFSETQ.

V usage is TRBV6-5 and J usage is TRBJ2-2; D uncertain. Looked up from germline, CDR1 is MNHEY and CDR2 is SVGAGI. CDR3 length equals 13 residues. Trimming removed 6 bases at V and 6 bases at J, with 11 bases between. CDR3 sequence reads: CASSVIEAGELFF. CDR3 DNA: TGTGCCAGCAGCGTGATTGAGGCCGGGGAGCTGTTTTTT.

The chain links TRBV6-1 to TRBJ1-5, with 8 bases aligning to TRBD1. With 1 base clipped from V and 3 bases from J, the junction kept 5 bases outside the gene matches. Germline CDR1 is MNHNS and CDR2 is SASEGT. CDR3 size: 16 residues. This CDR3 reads CASSEGYRGVNQPQHF. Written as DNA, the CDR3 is TGTGCCAGCAGTGAAGGATACAGGGGGGTCAATCAGCCCCAGCATTTT.

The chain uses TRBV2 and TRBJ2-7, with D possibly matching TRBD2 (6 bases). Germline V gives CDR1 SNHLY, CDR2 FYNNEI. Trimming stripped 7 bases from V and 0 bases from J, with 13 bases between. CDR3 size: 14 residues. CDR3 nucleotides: TGTGCCAGCACCCCGCGGGGTCACTCCTACGAGCAGTACTTC. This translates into CASTPRGHSYEQYF.

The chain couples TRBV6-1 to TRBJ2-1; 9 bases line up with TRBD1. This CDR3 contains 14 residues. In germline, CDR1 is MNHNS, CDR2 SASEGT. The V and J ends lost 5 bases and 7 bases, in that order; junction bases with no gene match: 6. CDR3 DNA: TGTGCCAGCAGTTCCGGACAGGGGTGGAATGAGCAGTTCTTC. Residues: CASSSGQGWNEQFF.

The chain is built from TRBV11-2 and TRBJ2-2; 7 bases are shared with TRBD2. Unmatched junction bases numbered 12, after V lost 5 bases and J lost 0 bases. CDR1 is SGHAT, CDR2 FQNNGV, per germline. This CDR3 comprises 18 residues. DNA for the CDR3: TGTGCCAGCAGCCAGCGACTAGCCTTCCCCCCGAACACCGGGGAGCTGTTTTTT. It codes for CASSQRLAFPPNTGELFF.

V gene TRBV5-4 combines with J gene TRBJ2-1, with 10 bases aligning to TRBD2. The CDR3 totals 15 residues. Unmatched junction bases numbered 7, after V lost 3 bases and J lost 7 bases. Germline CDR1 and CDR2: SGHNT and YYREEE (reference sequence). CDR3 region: CASSYGSGRYNEQFF. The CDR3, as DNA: TGTGCCAGCAGCTACGGTAGCGGGAGGTATAATGAGCAGTTCTTC.

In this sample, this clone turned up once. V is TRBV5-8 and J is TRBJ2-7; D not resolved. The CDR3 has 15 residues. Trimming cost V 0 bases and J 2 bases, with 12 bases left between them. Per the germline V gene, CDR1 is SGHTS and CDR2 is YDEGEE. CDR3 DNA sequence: TGTGCCAGCAGCTTGGCGGGTGGTGTGGCCTACGAGCAGTACTTC. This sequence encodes CASSLAGGVAYEQYF.

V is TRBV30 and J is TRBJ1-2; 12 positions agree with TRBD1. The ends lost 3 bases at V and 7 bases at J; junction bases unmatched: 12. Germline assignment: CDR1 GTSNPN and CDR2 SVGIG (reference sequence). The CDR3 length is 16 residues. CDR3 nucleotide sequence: TGTGCCTGGAGGACGACCGGGACAGGGGGCTCGGGTGGCTACACCTTC. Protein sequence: CAWRTTGTGGSGGYTF.

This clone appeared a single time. The CDR3 sequence: CAWCRQDPLYEQYF. The DNA for the CDR3 is TGTGCCTGGTGCCGACAGGATCCCCTATACGAGCAGTACTTC. The chain links TRBV30 to TRBJ2-7; D perhaps matches TRBD1 (6 bases). The germline V and J ends were trimmed by 5 bases and 4 bases, with 18 bases remaining between them. Germline V CDR1 and CDR2: GTSNPN, SVGIG (reference sequence). The CDR3 contains 14 residues. The full variable domain, in which reference TRBV30 and TRBJ2-7 provide the parts outside the CDR3, is SQTIHQWPATLVQPVGSPLSLECTVEGTSNPNLYWYRQAAGRGLQLLFYSVGIGQISSEVPQNLSASRPQDRQFILSSKKLLLSDSGFYLCAWCRQDPLYEQYFGPGTRLTVT.

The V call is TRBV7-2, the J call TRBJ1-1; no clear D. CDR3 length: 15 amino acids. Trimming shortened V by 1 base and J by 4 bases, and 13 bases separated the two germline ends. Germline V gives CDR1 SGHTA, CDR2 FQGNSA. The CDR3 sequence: CASSLGPWVGTEAFF. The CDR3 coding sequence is TGTGCCAGCAGCTTAGGCCCTTGGGTGGGCACTGAAGCTTTCTTT.

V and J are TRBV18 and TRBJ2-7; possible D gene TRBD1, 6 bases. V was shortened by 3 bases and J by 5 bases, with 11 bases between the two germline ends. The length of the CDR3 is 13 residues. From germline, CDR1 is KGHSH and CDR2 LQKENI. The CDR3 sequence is CASSPGTKDEQYF. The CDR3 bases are TGTGCCAGCTCACCGGGGACAAAGGACGAGCAGTACTTC.

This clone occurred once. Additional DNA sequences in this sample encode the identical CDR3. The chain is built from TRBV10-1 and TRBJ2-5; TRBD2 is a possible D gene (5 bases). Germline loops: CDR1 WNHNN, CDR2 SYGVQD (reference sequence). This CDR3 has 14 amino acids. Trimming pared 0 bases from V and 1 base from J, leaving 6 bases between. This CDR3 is CASSESGSQETQYF. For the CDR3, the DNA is TGCGCCAGCAGTGAGTCGGGGAGCCAAGAGACCCAGTACTTC.

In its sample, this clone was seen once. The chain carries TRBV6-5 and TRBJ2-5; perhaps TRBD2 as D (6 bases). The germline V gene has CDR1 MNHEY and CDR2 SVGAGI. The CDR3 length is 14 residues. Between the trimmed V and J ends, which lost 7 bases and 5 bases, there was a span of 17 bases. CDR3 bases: TGTGCCAGCACCCCGACTAGTGGTCGCGAGACCCAGTACTTC. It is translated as CASTPTSGRETQYF.

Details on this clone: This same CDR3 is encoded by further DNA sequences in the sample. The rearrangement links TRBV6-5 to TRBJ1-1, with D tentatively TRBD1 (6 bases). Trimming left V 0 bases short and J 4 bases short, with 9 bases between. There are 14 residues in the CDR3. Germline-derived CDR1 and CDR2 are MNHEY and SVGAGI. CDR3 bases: TGTGCCAGCAGTTACTCAGGGGGTCGCACTGAAGCTTTCTTT. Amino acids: CASSYSGGRTEAFF.